Shown below are 8 T cell receptor beta chains from a single sample sequenced in a study of T cell responses to AZD1222 COVID-19 vaccine. Produced via immunoSEQ multiplex PCR; TCRdb's table is partial and in-frame only. The sample has around 97,000 clones, over 70% seen once. The source material was peripheral blood, sampled on day 0 of AZD1222 vaccination. Receptors were obtained from an adult in good health.

The V call is TRBV10-3, the J call TRBJ2-2; TRBD1 might be the D (6 bases). The CDR3 is 13 amino acids. The germline V gene encodes CDR1 ENHRY and CDR2 SYGVKD. The V gene lost 5 bases and the J gene lost 3 bases, with 7 bases spanning the gap. CDR3 amino acids: CAISTGYTGELFF. The CDR3 nucleotides are TGTGCCATCAGTACAGGGTACACCGGGGAGCTGTTTTTT.

This chain joins TRBV10-3 and TRBJ2-7; unclear D gene. Per the germline V gene, CDR1 is ENHRY and CDR2 is SYGVKD. Trimming shortened V by 5 bases and J by 3 bases, and 8 bases separated the two germline ends. The CDR3 is 12 amino acids. This CDR3 is CAISSNGYEQYF. As DNA, the CDR3 is TGTGCCATCAGTAGCAACGGCTACGAGCAGTACTTC.

The V and J genes are TRBV28 and TRBJ1-2; D possibly corresponds to TRBD1 (6 bases). The CDR3 loop spans 15 amino acids. CDR1 is MDHEN and CDR2 is SYDVKM in the germline V gene. V lost 3 bases and J lost 1, with 12 bases in between. CDR3 residues: CASSFLGQLNYGYTF. The CDR3 region has the DNA TGTGCCAGCAGTTTTCTAGGACAGCTTAACTATGGCTACACCTTC.

A remark on this clone: Germline is not matched at one junction end, which may reflect a read error. This rearrangement joins TRBV6-2 or TRBV6-3 to TRBJ1-1, with D possibly being TRBD1 (5 bases). The CDR3 length is 12 residues. The V gene's germline CDR1 is MNHEY and CDR2 SVGEGT. CDR3 sequence (DNA): TGTGCCAGCAGTTACTTCGAATCGGGGGGTTATTTT. This sequence encodes CASSYFESGGYF.

The chain uses TRBV5-1 and TRBJ2-7, with no clear D. Trimming cost V 4 bases and J 0 bases, with 11 bases left between them. Germline loops: CDR1 SGHRS, CDR2 YFSETQ. The CDR3 is 14 residues long. The CDR3 region is CASSRSSNSYEQYF. The CDR3 nucleotides read TGCGCCAGCAGCAGATCATCCAACTCCTACGAGCAGTACTTC.

This chain joins TRBV6-6 and TRBJ2-7, with D unresolved. CDR3 length: 12 residues. V dropped 5 bases and J dropped 4 bases, with 9 bases sitting between them. CDR1 and CDR2 from the germline V gene are MNHNY and SVGAGI (reference sequence). In DNA, the CDR3 is TGTGCCAGCAGTGCGGACGTGTACGAGCAGTACTTC. This translates into CASSADVYEQYF.

The gene calls are TRBV5-4 and TRBJ1-6; D is unclear. The CDR3 consists of 14 residues. Germline V lookup: CDR1 SGHNT, CDR2 YYREEE (reference sequence). Trimming left V 1 base short and J 7 bases short, with 9 bases between. CDR3 coding DNA: TGTGCCAGCAGCTTGTCAGGACTCAATTCACCCCTCCACTTT. It is translated as CASSLSGLNSPLHF.

The V gene is TRBV4-1, the J gene TRBJ1-3; 8 nucleotides match TRBD1. J gave up 7 bases and V 3 bases, and 11 bases lay outside the gene matches. The CDR3 runs to 16 residues. Germline V gene lookup returns CDR1 MGHRA and CDR2 YSYEKL. The CDR3 spells CASSQGAGTGVNTIYF. The CDR3 bases are TGCGCCAGCAGCCAGGGAGCAGGGACAGGAGTGAACACCATATATTTT.